The 24 T cell receptor beta chains below were found in one sample sequenced in a study of PD-L1 blockade in urothelial cancer. The method was immunoSEQ multiplex PCR; TCRdb's version includes in-frame clones alone and lacks a portion of them. The sample includes roughly 63,000 clones, under 90% of them seen just once. The time point is: pretreatment peripheral blood. Here the sequenced sample was PBMCs, taken around atezolizumab (anti-PD-L1) treatment. Receptors originate from a man in his 70s with urothelial cancer.

This chain joins TRBV11-2 and TRBJ2-5, with a tentative D call TRBD1 (6 bases). CDR3 length: 16 residues. CDR1 and CDR2 (germline): SGHAT, FQNNGV. V was pared by 6 bases and J by 4 bases, with 21 bases between. CDR3 amino acids: CASRGIWGRGVETQYF. DNA of the CDR3: TGTGCCAGCAGGGGTATTTGGGGCAGGGGCGTAGAGACCCAGTACTTC.

The genes are TRBV6-5 and TRBJ1-2; 7 nucleotides agree with TRBD1. This CDR3 region has 13 residues. Per germline, CDR1 MNHEY and CDR2 SVGAGI. The V and J ends lost 5 bases and 3 bases, in that order; junction bases with no gene match: 3. The CDR3 is CASSRTGDYGYTF. CDR3 nucleotides: TGTGCCAGCAGTAGAACAGGGGACTATGGCTACACCTTC.

The chain joins TRBV4-2 to TRBJ1-4; 10 bases align to TRBD1. The CDR3 runs 16 residues. Unmatched junction bases numbered 9, after V lost 4 bases and J lost 7 bases. Germline V gives CDR1 LGHNA, CDR2 YNFKEQ. CDR3 protein: CASSRRQGARAEKLFF. In DNA, the CDR3 is TGTGCCAGCAGCCGCCGACAGGGGGCAAGGGCTGAAAAACTGTTTTTT.

V and J are TRBV18 and TRBJ2-7; a possible D gene is TRBD2 (6 bases). Germline CDR1 reads KGHSH; CDR2 reads LQKENI. The CDR3 totals 14 residues. Trimming removed 0 bases at V and 6 bases at J, with 12 bases between. CDR3 nucleotides: TGTGCCAGCTCACCACCCGCGGGGAGAGGCGAGCAGTACTTC. It translates to CASSPPAGRGEQYF.

The gene calls are TRBV11-1 and TRBJ1-3; TRBD1 aligns across 7 bases. The CDR3 sequence is 16 residues long. Trimming removed 5 bases from V and 0 bases from J; junction bases left unmatched: 7. Germline V gene sequence: CDR1 SGHAT, CDR2 FQDESV (reference sequence). Here the CDR3 reads CASSRSGTDSGNTIYF. The CDR3 nucleotides read TGTGCCAGCAGCCGATCCGGGACAGACTCTGGAAACACCATATATTTT.

The rearrangement links TRBV7-9 to TRBJ2-3; 10 bases align to TRBD1. Germline loops: CDR1 SEHNR, CDR2 FQNEAQ (reference sequence). J was trimmed by 5 bases and V by 2 bases; bases with no gene match: 4. This CDR3 has 15 amino acids. CDR3 protein: CASSLWTGGLDTQYF. CDR3 DNA: TGTGCCAGCAGCTTATGGACAGGGGGATTAGATACGCAGTATTTT.

This clone was picked up one time. The rearrangement joins TRBV28 to TRBJ2-3; no reliable D call. V was pared by 6 bases and J by 0 bases, with 7 bases between. CDR1 is MDHEN and CDR2 is SYDVKM in the germline V gene. CDR3 size: 13 residues. CDR3 region: CASSRVSTDTQYF. The CDR3 region has the DNA TGTGCCAGCAGCCGGGTGAGCACAGATACGCAGTATTTT. Using reference TRBV28 and TRBJ2-3 for the parts outside the CDR3, the full variable domain is DVKVTQSSRYLVKRTGEKVFLECVQDMDHENMFWYRQDPGLGLRLIYFSYDVKMKEKGDIPEGYSVSREKKERFSLILESASTNQTSMYLCASSRVSTDTQYFGPGTRLTVL.

The chain is built from TRBV6-1 and TRBJ2-7; weak D call: TRBD1 (6 bases). The CDR3 spans 15 residues. Trimming cost V 7 bases and J 2 bases, with 18 bases left between them. Per the germline V gene, CDR1 is MNHNS and CDR2 is SASEGT. CDR3 residues: CASTLGQLAAYEQYF. The CDR3 DNA sequence: TGTGCCAGCACCTTAGGACAGCTCGCCGCCTACGAGCAGTACTTC.

The rearrangement links TRBV19 to TRBJ2-5; 7 bases agree with TRBD1. The germline CDR1 and CDR2 sequences are LNHDA and SQIVND (reference sequence). V lost 5 bases, J lost 5 bases, and 5 bases stayed unmatched. The CDR3 is 13 residues long. The DNA for the CDR3 is TGTGCCAGTAGTGAGACAGGGCCTGAGACCCAGTACTTC. Protein: CASSETGPETQYF.

The V gene is TRBV11-2, the J gene TRBJ2-5; 11 bases match TRBD2. The ends lost 5 bases at V and 2 bases at J; junction bases unmatched: 4. Germline lookup yields CDR1 SGHAT and CDR2 FQNNGV. The CDR3 covers 15 residues. The CDR3 loop reads CASSRASGGQETQYF. The CDR3 DNA is TGTGCCAGCAGCCGAGCTAGCGGGGGGCAAGAGACCCAGTACTTC.

This clone has a single count. The J gene is TRBJ2-7, the V gene TRBV2, with 8 positions matching TRBD2. V shed 7 bases, J shed 0 bases, and the junction held 5 bases outside the gene matches. Per germline, CDR1 SNHLY and CDR2 FYNNEI. The CDR3 spans 14 residues. The CDR3 is CASNIAGFSYEQYF. The CDR3, as DNA: TGTGCCAGCAATATAGCGGGATTCTCCTACGAGCAGTACTTC.

The rearrangement uses TRBV5-1 and TRBJ2-1; 10 positions agree with TRBD2. The CDR3 is 17 amino acids. Germline CDR1 SGHRS, CDR2 YFSETQ. Trimming removed 4 bases from V and 2 bases from J; junction bases left unmatched: 9. The CDR3 DNA reads TGCGCCAGCAGCCTGGGGGGAGCGGGAGGGACCTACAATGAGCAGTTCTTC. This encodes CASSLGGAGGTYNEQFF.

This rearrangement joins TRBV18 to TRBJ2-6; D may be TRBD2 (5 bases). Between the trimmed V and J ends, which lost 2 bases and 2 bases, there was a span of 10 bases. The V gene's germline CDR1 is KGHSH and CDR2 LQKENI. The CDR3 runs to 16 residues. The CDR3, as DNA: TGTGCCAGCTCACCATCGGCGGGCACTGGGGCCAACGTCCTGACTTTC. It specifies CASSPSAGTGANVLTF.

V usage is TRBV7-9 and J usage is TRBJ1-1; D is perhaps TRBD1 (6 bases). CDR3 size: 13 residues. CDR1 SEHNR and CDR2 FQNEAQ come from the germline V gene (reference sequence). V shed 6 bases and J shed 1 base, with 9 bases lying between them. DNA for the CDR3: TGTGCCAGCAGGTGGGGGCCGAACACTGAAGCTTTCTTT. As protein: CASRWGPNTEAFF.

This sequence joins TRBV5-1 and TRBJ2-3; TRBD2 matches 15 bases. The CDR3 loop spans 17 amino acids. Germline V gives CDR1 SGHRS, CDR2 YFSETQ. Unmatched junction bases numbered 6, after V lost 4 bases and J lost 3 bases. The CDR3 protein is CASSDTGLAGGTDTQYF. In nucleotides, the CDR3 is TGCGCCAGCAGCGACACGGGACTAGCGGGAGGTACAGATACGCAGTATTTT.

The V call is TRBV7-9, the J call TRBJ2-1; the D gene is possibly TRBD2 (7 bases). V was trimmed by 1 base and J by 6 bases, leaving 22 bases between them. CDR3 length equals 18 residues. Germline V gene sequence: CDR1 SEHNR, CDR2 FQNEAQ (reference sequence). The CDR3 region is CASSLVFRRGRFANEQFF. DNA for the CDR3: TGTGCCAGCAGCTTAGTTTTCCGGCGGGGGCGCTTTGCCAATGAGCAGTTCTTC.

V and J are TRBV19 and TRBJ1-5; TRBD1 aligns across 10 bases. Germline V gives CDR1 LNHDA, CDR2 SQIVND (reference sequence). The CDR3 is made up of 16 amino acids. V trimming: 1 base; J trimming: 8 bases; junction bases outside the gene matches: 8. This chain's CDR3 is CASSIGGGDRGKPQHF. In DNA, the CDR3 is TGTGCCAGTAGTATAGGGGGAGGGGACAGGGGCAAGCCCCAGCATTTT.

The chain has TRBV5-8 and TRBJ2-7; 8 bases are a match to TRBD2. V was pared by 5 bases and J by 3 bases, with 13 bases of the junction left unmatched. This CDR3 is 16 amino acids long. Germline V gene data show CDR1 as SGHTS and CDR2 as YDEGEE. The CDR3 reads CASRRQSRGADYEQYF. The CDR3 DNA is TGTGCCAGCAGACGCCAATCGCGGGGGGCGGACTACGAGCAGTACTTC.

V is TRBV6-5 and J is TRBJ1-2; 8 nucleotides agree with TRBD1. CDR1 is MNHEY, CDR2 SVGAGI, per germline. This CDR3 has 12 amino acids. V was clipped by 7 bases and J by 8 bases; unmatched bases: 6. DNA of the CDR3: TGTGCCAGCACTGGACAGGGAGTCGGCTACACCTTC. The encoded protein is CASTGQGVGYTF.

CDR3 loop: CASSPSNGRLNEQFF. CDR3 DNA sequence: TGTGCCAGCTCACCCTCTAACGGGAGGTTAAATGAGCAGTTCTTC. The gene calls are TRBV18 and TRBJ2-1; 7 nucleotides match TRBD2. The trim removed 3 bases at V and 7 bases at J, leaving 9 bases unmatched. There are 15 residues in the CDR3. Germline CDR1 reads KGHSH; CDR2 reads LQKENI.

This chain connects TRBV2 to TRBJ2-5; 10 bases match TRBD2. Germline CDR1 reads SNHLY; CDR2 reads FYNNEI. This CDR3 has 15 residues. With 6 bases clipped from V and 2 bases from J, the junction kept 6 bases outside the gene matches. The CDR3 region is CASREGLASQETQYF. CDR3 DNA sequence: TGTGCCAGCAGGGAGGGACTAGCGAGTCAAGAGACCCAGTACTTC. Based on the CDR3 plus reference TRBV2 and TRBJ2-5, the full variable domain is EPEVTQTPSHQVTQMGQEVILRCVPISNHLYFYWYRQILGQKVEFLVSFYNNEISEKSEIFDDQFSVERPDGSNFTLKIRSTKLEDSAMYFCASREGLASQETQYFGPGTRLLVL.

The J gene is TRBJ2-7, the V gene TRBV7-6; the match to TRBD1 covers 7 bases. V lost 7 bases and J lost 1; bases outside the gene matches: 4. CDR1 and CDR2 (germline): SGHVS, FNYEAQ. CDR3 length: 13 amino acids. CDR3 sequence (DNA): TGTGCCAGCACCCCGGGACAGTCCTACGAGCAGTACTTC. It codes for CASTPGQSYEQYF.

The chain has TRBV19 and TRBJ1-4; 7 positions match TRBD1. The CDR3 length is 13 residues. Germline lookup yields CDR1 LNHDA and CDR2 SQIVND (reference sequence). V was clipped by 8 bases and J by 6 bases; unmatched bases: 6. CDR3 protein: CASEDRVDEKLFF. CDR3 sequence (DNA): TGTGCCAGTGAAGACAGGGTGGATGAAAAACTGTTTTTT. Using reference TRBV19 and TRBJ1-4 for the parts outside the CDR3, the full variable domain is DGGITQSPKYLFRKEGQNVTLSCEQNLNHDAMYWYRQDPGQGLRLIYYSQIVNDFQKGDIAEGYSVSREKKESFPLTVTSAQKNPTAFYLCASEDRVDEKLFFGSGTQLSVL.

The chain joins TRBV20-1 to TRBJ1-2, with D hard to call. Germline V gene lookup returns CDR1 DFQATT and CDR2 SNEGSKA (reference sequence). CDR3 length: 11 residues. Trimming cost V 6 bases and J 6 bases, with 11 bases left between them. The CDR3 region has the DNA TGCAGTGCCGACGCAGAGGATGGCTACACCTTC. It codes for CSADAEDGYTF.